This TCR beta chain was obtained from a study of blood T cell repertoires in COVID-19. On the study more broadly: The study drew acute and convalescent COVID-19 samples from the United States, Italy and Spain. From T cells, B-cell-depleted T cells, or PBMCs came the material, which was cDNA or gDNA.

The V gene end was trimmed by 0 bases and the J gene end by 3 bases; junction bases not matched to a gene: 5. The germline gives CDR1 LGHNA, CDR2 YNFKEQ. The CDR3 contains 16 residues. Study processing details: Reference gene primer amplification yielded estimated nucleated cell counts. Profiled with immunoSEQ multiplex PCR; TCRdb holds only in-frame clones, not every one. From that table come the V and J calls and clone size; the DNA was used to work out D and trimming. Of about 140,000 clones in the sample, more than 70% were seen once. The table lists this clone with a few counts. The gene calls are TRBV4-2 and TRBJ1-3; 7 nucleotides align to TRBD1. The source of this sequence is a human donor in a cohort sampled during active COVID-19. Specimen: peripheral blood. The CDR3 nucleotides read TGTGCCAGCAGCCAAGAATTCAGGGGGTTTGGAAACACCATATATTTT. Protein product: CASSQEFRGFGNTIYF.